One sample yielded the 3 T cell receptor beta chains listed below, sequenced in a study of technical replicates of blood from a few donors. Repertoires were generated with immunoSEQ multiplex PCR, while TCRdb's copy carries only in-frame clones and drops some. The table records approximately 80,000 clones, around 91% of them present only once. Sample: T cells isolated from PBMCs. The receptors shown here come from a human donor in good health.

As DNA, the CDR3 is TGTGCCAGCAGTGGGGACAGCCAAGAGACCCAGTACTTC. As protein: CASSGDSQETQYF. V is TRBV6-1 and J is TRBJ2-5; 7 nucleotides line up with TRBD1. Germline CDR1 reads MNHNS; CDR2 reads SASEGT. The CDR3 is 13 residues long. V was clipped by 4 bases and J by 1 base; unmatched bases: 0.

V gene TRBV29-1 combines with J gene TRBJ2-7; 12 bases agree with TRBD2. Germline V lookup: CDR1 SQVTM, CDR2 ANQGSEA. The CDR3 loop spans 13 amino acids. J was trimmed by 3 bases and V by 7 bases; bases with no gene match: 4. The CDR3 spells CSALLAGGYEQYF. Here the CDR3 DNA reads TGCAGCGCCCTACTAGCGGGAGGCTACGAGCAGTACTTC.

The genes are TRBV11-3 and TRBJ2-3; possible D gene TRBD1, 5 bases. Trimming removed 1 base from V and 1 base from J, with 6 bases in between. The CDR3 runs to 14 residues. Looked up from germline, CDR1 is SGHNT and CDR2 is YENEEA. The CDR3 here is CASSLARGTDTQYF. For the CDR3, the DNA is TGTGCCAGCAGCTTAGCCAGGGGCACAGATACGCAGTATTTT.